Each of the 12 T cell receptor beta chains below was sequenced from the same sample in a study of blood T cell repertoires in COVID-19. Produced via immunoSEQ multiplex PCR; TCRdb's table is partial and in-frame only. The sample consists of 250,000 to 300,000 clones, 65% to 90% of them appearing once. The sample consisted of peripheral blood. These receptors were obtained from an older woman with active or convalescent COVID-19.

This CDR3 reads CASSETEHEAFF. CDR3 nucleotides: TGTGCCAGCAGCGAGACGGAGCATGAAGCTTTCTTT. The chain is built from TRBV11-3 and TRBJ1-1; unclear D gene. V was clipped by 5 bases and J by 7 bases, with 11 bases between them. The CDR3 totals 12 residues. Per the germline V gene, CDR1 is SGHNT and CDR2 is YENEEA.

J is TRBJ2-2 and V is TRBV7-2; TRBD2 aligns across 15 bases. CDR3 size: 19 residues. CDR1 and CDR2 (germline): SGHTA, FQGNSA. Trimming took 4 bases from V and 4 from J; bases not matched to a gene: 10. CDR3 coding DNA: TGTGCCAGCAGCTCCGGGGGACTAGCGGGGGGTTGGGTCACCGGGGAGCTGTTTTTT. Its translation is CASSSGGLAGGWVTGELFF. The full variable domain, completed using reference TRBV7-2 and TRBJ2-2, is GAGVSQSPSNKVTEKGKDVELRCDPISGHTALYWYRQSLGQGLEFLIYFQGNSAPDKSGLPSDRFSAERTGGSVSTLTIQRTQQEDSAVYLCASSSGGLAGGWVTGELFFGEGSRLTVL.

The chain is built from TRBV19 and TRBJ1-2, with no clear D. The CDR3 loop spans 11 amino acids. V was trimmed by 4 bases and J by 6 bases, leaving 6 bases between them. CDR1 LNHDA and CDR2 SQIVND come from the germline V gene (reference sequence). CDR3 in amino acids: CASSTLDGYTF. CDR3 DNA sequence: TGTGCCAGTAGTACCTTAGATGGCTACACCTTC.

CDR3 in DNA: TGTGCCAGCAGTTACTTGACTAGCGGGGGCTACGAGCAGTACTTC. This encodes CASSYLTSGGYEQYF. The V call is TRBV6-5, the J call TRBJ2-7; TRBD2 agrees at 12 bases. CDR1 and CDR2 from the germline V gene are MNHEY and SVGAGI. CDR3 length: 15 residues. Trimming took 1 base from V and 3 from J; bases not matched to a gene: 1.

This chain joins TRBV24-1 and TRBJ2-3; tentative D call: TRBD2 (6 bases). The CDR3 contains 18 residues. Germline CDR1 is KGHDR and CDR2 is SFDVKD. V was trimmed by 4 bases and J by 2 bases, leaving 21 bases between them. CDR3 DNA: TGTGCCACCAGTGACCCGGGACTGGGTGATAAGTCCACAGATACGCAGTATTTT. Amino acids: CATSDPGLGDKSTDTQYF.

This clone was seen just once. This chain joins TRBV4-1 and TRBJ2-1, with 9 positions matching TRBD2. V gave up 3 bases and J gave up 7 bases; unmatched junction bases: 4. Per the germline V gene, CDR1 is MGHRA and CDR2 is YSYEKL. This CDR3 region has 14 residues. CDR3 in amino acids: CASSHSGGMNEQFF. DNA of the CDR3: TGCGCCAGCAGCCATAGCGGGGGTATGAATGAGCAGTTCTTC.

Points on this clone: The sample holds other DNA sequences that translate to the same CDR3. The chain uses TRBV5-4 and TRBJ1-2; TRBD1 aligns across 11 bases. The CDR3 runs to 14 residues. J was trimmed by 3 bases and V by 3 bases; bases with no gene match: 1. Germline assignment: CDR1 SGHNT and CDR2 YYREEE (reference sequence). CDR3 nucleotide sequence: TGTGCCAGCAGCTCGGGACAGGGGGACTATGGCTACACCTTC. Its protein is CASSSGQGDYGYTF.

About this clone itself: Other DNA sequences from this sample encode an identical CDR3 as well. CDR3 in DNA: TGTGCCAGTAGTATCAGTCGGGGGGGGCAAGAGACCCAGTACTTC. It codes for CASSISRGGQETQYF. The rearrangement links TRBV19 to TRBJ2-5, with 8 bases aligning to TRBD2. Germline V gene lookup returns CDR1 LNHDA and CDR2 SQIVND (reference sequence). The V gene end was trimmed by 3 bases and the J gene end by 2 bases; junction bases not matched to a gene: 5. The CDR3 is 15 residues long.

The gene calls are TRBV7-2 and TRBJ1-5; D remains ambiguous. CDR1 and CDR2 (germline): SGHTA, FQGNSA. This CDR3 is built from 15 residues. V lost 5 bases and J 1 base, leaving 12 bases between the germline ends. The CDR3, as DNA: TGTGCCAGCAGCCCACTGGGAGGCAGCAATCAGCCCCAGCATTTT. Translated: CASSPLGGSNQPQHF.

The chain employs TRBV11-2 and TRBJ2-7, with 12 bases fitting TRBD2. The CDR3 runs 17 residues. Germline-derived CDR1 and CDR2 are SGHAT and FQNNGV. Trimming removed 0 bases from V and 8 bases from J; junction bases left unmatched: 11. DNA of the CDR3: TGTGCCAGCAGCTTAGATAGACTAGCGGGGGCATCTAGGAAGCAGTACTTC. Translated, it gives CASSLDRLAGASRKQYF.

V is TRBV11-2 and J is TRBJ2-5; 11 bases fit TRBD1. Per the germline V gene, CDR1 is SGHAT and CDR2 is FQNNGV. Losses at the gene ends were 5 bases for V and 5 bases for J; bases not matched to a gene: 7. The CDR3 spans 15 residues. The CDR3 region is CASSTRTGGMETQYF. CDR3 nucleotide sequence: TGTGCCAGCAGCACCCGGACAGGGGGCATGGAGACCCAGTACTTC.

The chain uses TRBV29-1 and TRBJ1-2; maybe TRBD1 (5 bases). The germline gives CDR1 SQVTM, CDR2 ANQGSEA. This CDR3 is 12 amino acids long. V was trimmed by 6 bases and J by 4 bases, leaving 12 bases between them. The CDR3 loop is CSVVRGSYGYTF. The CDR3, as DNA: TGCAGCGTCGTTAGGGGTTCCTATGGCTACACCTTC.